The 25 T cell receptor beta chains below all came from one sample that was sequenced in a study of OX40 agonist ivuxolimab in advanced cancers. Sequenced by immunoSEQ multiplex PCR; TCRdb stores in-frame clones only, minus some. Among 90,000 to 130,000 clones, under 95% were seen once, and the ten largest hold roughly 0.66%. The sequencing used CD4+ or CD8+ T cells sorted from blood, collected in a trial of the OX40 agonist ivuxolimab. Source of these receptors: an adult with an advanced solid tumor such as melanoma, head and neck, liver or kidney cancer.

V and J are TRBV5-4 and TRBJ2-1; TRBD2 matches 14 bases. The V gene's germline CDR1 is SGHNT and CDR2 YYREEE (reference sequence). Trimming took 5 bases from V and 0 from J; bases not matched to a gene: 4. The CDR3 extends over 17 amino acids. CDR3 loop: CASRRGTSGSSYNEQFF. CDR3 sequence (DNA): TGTGCCAGCAGAAGGGGGACTAGCGGGAGCTCCTACAATGAGCAGTTCTTC.

The V and J genes are TRBV30 and TRBJ2-6, with no clear D. This CDR3 is built from 14 residues. The V gene's germline CDR1 is GTSNPN and CDR2 SVGIG (reference sequence). Trimming left V 1 base short and J 0 bases short, with 4 bases between. The CDR3 loop is CAWSGTSGANVLTF. CDR3 nucleotide sequence: TGTGCCTGGAGTGGGACCTCTGGGGCCAACGTCCTGACTTTC.

The genes are TRBV10-3 and TRBJ1-1; TRBD1 might be the D (6 bases). Looked up from germline, CDR1 is ENHRY and CDR2 is SYGVKD. The CDR3 contains 13 residues. Trimming removed 8 bases from V and 3 bases from J, with 13 bases in between. The CDR3 nucleotides are TGTGCCATCGGAAGGGGGTATGACACTGAAGCTTTCTTT. Amino acids: CAIGRGYDTEAFF.

A word on this clone: One junction end disagrees with the germline gene, perhaps due to a read error. The chain recombines TRBV7-7 with TRBJ2-5; D unclear. The germline CDR1 and CDR2 sequences are SSHAT and FNYEAQ (reference sequence). The CDR3 sequence is 14 residues long. CDR3 amino acids: CASSLAWVGETQYF. CDR3 nucleotide sequence: TGTGCTAGCAGCTTAGCCTGGGTAGGAGAGACCCAGTACTTC.

J is TRBJ1-1 and V is TRBV4-2; a possible D gene is TRBD1 (5 bases). Per the germline V gene, CDR1 is LGHNA and CDR2 is YNFKEQ. This CDR3 is 15 amino acids long. The V end lost 0 bases, the J end lost 3 bases, and 11 bases lay between the germline ends. DNA for the CDR3: TGTGCCAGCAGCCAAGAACCAGTGGGGGACACTGAAGCTTTCTTT. Residues: CASSQEPVGDTEAFF.

CDR3 in amino acids: CASSLDRVGSYEQYF. In DNA form, the CDR3 reads TGCGCCAGCAGCTTGGATCGGGTCGGATCCTACGAGCAGTACTTC. The chain carries TRBV5-1 and TRBJ2-7; the D is unclear. From germline, CDR1 is SGHRS and CDR2 YFSETQ. The CDR3 sequence is 15 residues long. Trimming took 0 bases from V and 1 from J, leaving 11 bases between them.

The chain combines TRBV5-1 with TRBJ2-2, with D unclear. Trimming left V 3 bases short and J 6 bases short, with 12 bases between. Germline values: CDR1 SGHRS, CDR2 YFSETQ. The CDR3 loop spans 14 amino acids. Here the CDR3 DNA reads TGCGCCAGCAGCTCGGATGGGGTTCCCGGGGAGCTGTTTTTT. This gives the protein CASSSDGVPGELFF.

The chain employs TRBV5-1 and TRBJ2-7; maybe TRBD1 (6 bases). The CDR3 is 14 residues long. V lost 5 bases and J 1 base, leaving 13 bases between the germline ends. Germline V gives CDR1 SGHRS, CDR2 YFSETQ. The CDR3 DNA reads as TGCGCCAGCAGGACACAGGGTTCGTCCTACGAGCAGTACTTC. Translated, it gives CASRTQGSSYEQYF. The full variable domain, with the rest looked up from reference TRBV5-1 and TRBJ2-7, is KAGVTQTPRYLIKTRGQQVTLSCSPISGHRSVSWYQQTPGQGLQFLFEYFSETQRNKGNFPGRFSGRQFSNSRSEMNVSTLELGDSALYLCASRTQGSSYEQYFGPGTRLTVT.

To note about this clone: Mismatch with germline at one junction end may stem from a read error. The rearrangement joins TRBV6-5 to TRBJ1-5, with 8 positions matching TRBD1. From germline, CDR1 is MNHEY and CDR2 SVGAGI. CDR3 length equals 13 residues. This chain's CDR3 is CASKDRGSQLQHF. For the CDR3, the DNA is TGTGCCAGCAAAGACAGGGGTTCACAGCTCCAGCATTTT.

This chain joins TRBV6-5 and TRBJ2-7, with 11 bases aligning to TRBD2. The trim removed 2 bases at V and 6 bases at J, leaving 6 bases unmatched. This CDR3 contains 15 residues. Germline V gene data show CDR1 as MNHEY and CDR2 as SVGAGI. CDR3 region: CASSYVAGGKGEQYF. Written as DNA, the CDR3 is TGTGCCAGCAGTTACGTAGCGGGAGGGAAGGGCGAGCAGTACTTC.

The chain has TRBV6-5 and TRBJ1-2; 8 nucleotides agree with TRBD1. Germline V lookup: CDR1 MNHEY, CDR2 SVGAGI. After removal of 5 bases from V and 8 bases from J, the junction contained 10 bases not matched to a gene. CDR3 size: 14 residues. The CDR3 region is CASSRGGQVVGYTF. CDR3 in DNA: TGTGCCAGCAGTCGAGGGGGACAGGTCGTGGGCTACACCTTC.

CDR3 sequence: CASSPRLDDDSYEQYF. The CDR3 DNA is TGCGCCAGCAGCCCTCGATTGGACGATGACTCCTACGAGCAGTACTTC. The chain carries TRBV5-1 and TRBJ2-7, with D unresolved. This CDR3 region has 16 residues. Trimming stripped 4 bases from V and 0 bases from J, with 17 bases between. Germline CDR1 is SGHRS and CDR2 is YFSETQ.

The chain is built from TRBV19 and TRBJ2-7; TRBD1 is a possible D gene (6 bases). The CDR3 is made up of 13 amino acids. Trimming removed 9 bases from V and 2 bases from J, with 14 bases in between. Germline V gene data show CDR1 as LNHDA and CDR2 as SQIVND (reference sequence). The CDR3 protein is CASTGSSPYEQYF. CDR3 in DNA: TGTGCCAGCACAGGGTCATCCCCCTACGAGCAGTACTTC.

The chain couples TRBV9 to TRBJ1-1; 7 bases align to TRBD1. With 0 bases clipped from V and 1 base from J, the junction kept 3 bases outside the gene matches. The CDR3 has 15 residues. Germline CDR1 is SGDLS and CDR2 is YYNGEE. CDR3 protein: CASSVGNRGNTEAFF. Written as DNA, the CDR3 is TGTGCCAGCAGCGTAGGAAACAGGGGGAACACTGAAGCTTTCTTT.

The gene calls are TRBV11-3 and TRBJ1-5, with D possibly being TRBD1 (5 bases). Trimming pared 1 base from V and 5 bases from J, leaving 12 bases between. The germline CDR1 and CDR2 sequences are SGHNT and YENEEA. CDR3 length equals 15 residues. CDR3 nucleotide sequence: TGTGCCAGCAGCTTAGCCAAGACAGAGTATCAGCCCCAGCATTTT. Amino acid sequence: CASSLAKTEYQPQHF.

The rearrangement links TRBV5-8 to TRBJ2-7; D not certain. Germline V gives CDR1 SGHTS, CDR2 YDEGEE. The CDR3 has 11 amino acids. With 3 bases removed from V and 6 bases from J, the gap between germline ends came to 7 bases. The CDR3: CASSYYSEQYF. The CDR3 DNA follows: TGTGCCAGCAGCTACTATAGCGAGCAGTACTTC.

This clone was seen just once. This CDR3 reads CASSQGLSTDTQYF. The CDR3 nucleotides read TGTGCCAGCAGCCAAGGATTGAGCACAGATACGCAGTATTTT. The chain uses TRBV14 and TRBJ2-3, with D unclear. Trimming shortened V by 1 base and J by 0 bases, and 5 bases separated the two germline ends. The CDR3 extends over 14 amino acids. The germline V gene encodes CDR1 SGHDN and CDR2 FVKESK.

V gene TRBV11-1 combines with J gene TRBJ2-1; TRBD2 might be the D (5 bases). Trimming left V 0 bases short and J 0 bases short, with 9 bases between. This CDR3 is built from 16 residues. Germline V CDR1 and CDR2: SGHAT, FQDESV (reference sequence). CDR3 residues: CASSLAGSDSYNEQFF. The CDR3 nucleotides read TGTGCCAGCAGCTTAGCGGGGAGCGACTCCTACAATGAGCAGTTCTTC.

The chain joins TRBV6-5 to TRBJ1-3; 7 nucleotides agree with TRBD1. CDR1 is MNHEY, CDR2 SVGAGI, per germline. The CDR3 covers 14 residues. V was pared by 6 bases and J by 1 base, with 3 bases of the junction left unmatched. The DNA of the CDR3 is TGTGCCAGCAGCCACAGGGGTTCTGGAAACACCATATATTTT. Translated, it gives CASSHRGSGNTIYF.

This chain links TRBV11-2 with TRBJ2-1; D unclear. The V gene's germline CDR1 is SGHAT and CDR2 FQNNGV. The CDR3 spans 15 residues. V was clipped by 5 bases and J by 4 bases, with 15 bases between them. As DNA, the CDR3 is TGTGCCAGCAGCCCAACGGGCGGATCATACAATGAGCAGTTCTTC. Its translation: CASSPTGGSYNEQFF.

The rearrangement uses TRBV9 and TRBJ2-2; D unclear. This CDR3 spans 14 amino acids. Trimming stripped 3 bases from V and 8 bases from J, with 14 bases between. The germline gives CDR1 SGDLS, CDR2 YYNGEE. CDR3 nucleotides: TGTGCCAGCAGCGAGAGGAGAGTTTCGGGGGAGCTGTTTTTT. It yields the protein CASSERRVSGELFF.

This clone was counted a single time. The chain employs TRBV5-4 and TRBJ2-2; D remains ambiguous. The CDR3 totals 15 residues. Trimming removed 3 bases from V and 0 bases from J, with 9 bases in between. Germline CDR1 and CDR2: SGHNT and YYREEE (reference sequence). CDR3 DNA: TGTGCCAGCAGCTCCCCCAATACGAACACCGGGGAGCTGTTTTTT. Translated, it gives CASSSPNTNTGELFF.

In its sample, this clone was seen once. This chain links TRBV9 with TRBJ2-3; D not resolved. This CDR3 comprises 13 residues. V was clipped by 2 bases and J by 0 bases, with 4 bases between them. Germline CDR1 and CDR2: SGDLS and YYNGEE. The CDR3 bases are TGTGCCAGCAGCGTCGCAAGCACAGATACGCAGTATTTT. Translation: CASSVASTDTQYF.

The chain couples TRBV4-2 to TRBJ2-7, with 9 nucleotides matching TRBD2. The CDR3 length is 19 residues. The V and J ends lost 0 bases and 7 bases, in that order; junction bases with no gene match: 19. From germline, CDR1 is LGHNA and CDR2 YNFKEQ. The CDR3 coding sequence is TGTGCCAGCAGCCAAGATGGGGGGGGCCCAGCGGGAGGAACCCTGGAGCAGTACTTC. Translating gives CASSQDGGGPAGGTLEQYF.

The V gene is TRBV6-5, the J gene TRBJ2-7, with D perhaps being TRBD1 or TRBD2 (5 bases each). Trimming pared 0 bases from V and 6 bases from J, leaving 9 bases between. CDR3 length: 13 amino acids. The germline V gene encodes CDR1 MNHEY and CDR2 SVGAGI. CDR3: CASSYSEGPEQYF. CDR3 bases: TGTGCCAGCAGTTACTCCGAGGGGCCCGAGCAGTACTTC.